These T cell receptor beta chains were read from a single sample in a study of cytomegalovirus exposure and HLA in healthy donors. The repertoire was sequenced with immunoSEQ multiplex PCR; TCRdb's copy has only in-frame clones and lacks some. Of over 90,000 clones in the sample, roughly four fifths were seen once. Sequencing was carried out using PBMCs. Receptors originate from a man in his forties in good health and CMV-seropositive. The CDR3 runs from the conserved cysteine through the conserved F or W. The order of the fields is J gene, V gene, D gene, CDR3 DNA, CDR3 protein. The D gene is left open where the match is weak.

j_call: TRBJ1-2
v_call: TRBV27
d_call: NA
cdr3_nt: TGTACCAGCAGCTGGGCGGGCGCGGTTGGCTACACCTTC
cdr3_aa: CTSSWAGAVGYTF

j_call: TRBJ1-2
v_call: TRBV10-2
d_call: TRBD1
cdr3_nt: TGCGCCAGCAGTGCTAACCCGGGACAGGGCCTCTATGGCTACACCTTC
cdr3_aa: CASSANPGQGLYGYTF

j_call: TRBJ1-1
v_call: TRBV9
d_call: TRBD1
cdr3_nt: TGTGCCAGCAGCGTACTCGGACAGGGGTTAGAGGCTTTCTTT
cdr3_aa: CASSVLGQGLEAFF

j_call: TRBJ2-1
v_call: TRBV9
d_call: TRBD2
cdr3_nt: TGTGCCAGCAGCCCGAGTGGCGGGAGCTCCTACAATGAGCAGTTCTTC
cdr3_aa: CASSPSGGSSYNEQFF

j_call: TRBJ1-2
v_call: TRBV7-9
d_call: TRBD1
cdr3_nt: TGTGCCAGCAGCTTAGAGGGACAGGGTAGGGGCTACACCTTC
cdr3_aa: CASSLEGQGRGYTF

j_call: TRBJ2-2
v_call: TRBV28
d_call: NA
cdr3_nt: TGTGCCAGCACCCCCCTGAGGGCTCGGAACACCGGGGAGCTGTTTTTT
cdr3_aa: CASTPLRARNTGELFF

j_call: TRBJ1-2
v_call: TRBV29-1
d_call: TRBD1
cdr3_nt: TGCAGCGTTCGGGGACAGGGTTTCGCGGGGGGCTACACCTTC
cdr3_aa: CSVRGQGFAGGYTF

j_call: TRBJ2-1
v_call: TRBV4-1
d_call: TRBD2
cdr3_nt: TGCGCCAGCAGCCAAGATGGGAGGGGTTATGAGCAGTTCTTC
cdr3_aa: CASSQDGRGYEQFF

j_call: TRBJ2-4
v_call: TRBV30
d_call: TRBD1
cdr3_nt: TGTGCCTGGAGTGTACGGCGAGGGGACAGGAAAAACATTCAGTACTTC
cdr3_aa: CAWSVRRGDRKNIQYF

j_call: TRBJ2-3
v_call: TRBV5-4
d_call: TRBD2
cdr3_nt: TGTGCCAGCAGCTCACGACTAGCGGGAGTGGCAGATACGCAGTATTTT
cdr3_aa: CASSSRLAGVADTQYF

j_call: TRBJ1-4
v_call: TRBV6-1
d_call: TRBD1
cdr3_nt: TGTGCCAGCAGCCCCGGGACAGGGGGTTTTGAAAAACTGTTTTTT
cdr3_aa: CASSPGTGGFEKLFF

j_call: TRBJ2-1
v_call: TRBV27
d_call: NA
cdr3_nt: TGTGCCAGCAGCCCTGGGGGGTCCTACAATGAGCAGTTCTTC
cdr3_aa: CASSPGGSYNEQFF

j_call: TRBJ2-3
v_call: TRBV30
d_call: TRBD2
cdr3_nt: TGTGCCTTCTCTGGGGGTAGCGGGAGTACGCAGTATTTT
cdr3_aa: CAFSGGSGSTQYF

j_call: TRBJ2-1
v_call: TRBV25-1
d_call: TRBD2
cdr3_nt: TGTGCCAGCAGTGAACAGCGGGATTGGAACAATGAGCAGTTCTTC
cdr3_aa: CASSEQRDWNNEQFF

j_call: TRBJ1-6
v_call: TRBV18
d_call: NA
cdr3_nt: TGTGCCAGCTCACCACGACAGGATCATAATTCACCCCTCCACTTT
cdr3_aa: CASSPRQDHNSPLHF

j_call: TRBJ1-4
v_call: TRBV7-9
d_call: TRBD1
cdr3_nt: TGTGCCAGCAGTCCTACGCCGGACAGGGATAATGAAAAACTGTTTTTT
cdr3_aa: CASSPTPDRDNEKLFF

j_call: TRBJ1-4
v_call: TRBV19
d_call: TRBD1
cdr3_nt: TGTGCCAGTAGGCCCACAGGGGGCCCTAATGAAAAACTGTTTTTT
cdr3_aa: CASRPTGGPNEKLFF

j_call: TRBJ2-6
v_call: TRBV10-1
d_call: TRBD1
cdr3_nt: TGCGCCAGCCCTGGGACGCCAGGGGACAGATGGGCCTTTGAGGGGGCCAACGTCCTGACTTTC
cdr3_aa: CASPGTPGDRWAFEGANVLTF

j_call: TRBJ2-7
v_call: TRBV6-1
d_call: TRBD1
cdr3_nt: TGTGCCAGCAGTGGGGGGACAGTGATAGGGGAGCAGTACTTC
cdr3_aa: CASSGGTVIGEQYF

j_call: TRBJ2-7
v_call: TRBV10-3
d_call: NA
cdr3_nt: TGTGCCATCAGTGAGTCGAGCCAGGGGGGCTACGAGCAGTACTTC
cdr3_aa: CAISESSQGGYEQYF